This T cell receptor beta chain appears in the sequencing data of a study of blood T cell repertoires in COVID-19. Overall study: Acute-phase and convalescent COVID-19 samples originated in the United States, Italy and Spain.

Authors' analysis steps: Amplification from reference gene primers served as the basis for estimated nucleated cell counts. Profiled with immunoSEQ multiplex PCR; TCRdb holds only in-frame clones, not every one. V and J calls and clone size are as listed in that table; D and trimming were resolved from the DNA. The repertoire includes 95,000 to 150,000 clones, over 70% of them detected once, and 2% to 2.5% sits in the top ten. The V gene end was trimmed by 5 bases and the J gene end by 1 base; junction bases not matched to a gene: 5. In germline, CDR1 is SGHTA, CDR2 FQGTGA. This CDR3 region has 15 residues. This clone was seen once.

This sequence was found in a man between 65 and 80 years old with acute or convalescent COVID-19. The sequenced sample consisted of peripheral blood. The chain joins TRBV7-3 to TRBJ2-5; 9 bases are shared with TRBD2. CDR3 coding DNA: TGTGCCAGCAGCGACGGGCGGGGGGGCCAAGAGACCCAGTACTTC. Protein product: CASSDGRGGQETQYF.